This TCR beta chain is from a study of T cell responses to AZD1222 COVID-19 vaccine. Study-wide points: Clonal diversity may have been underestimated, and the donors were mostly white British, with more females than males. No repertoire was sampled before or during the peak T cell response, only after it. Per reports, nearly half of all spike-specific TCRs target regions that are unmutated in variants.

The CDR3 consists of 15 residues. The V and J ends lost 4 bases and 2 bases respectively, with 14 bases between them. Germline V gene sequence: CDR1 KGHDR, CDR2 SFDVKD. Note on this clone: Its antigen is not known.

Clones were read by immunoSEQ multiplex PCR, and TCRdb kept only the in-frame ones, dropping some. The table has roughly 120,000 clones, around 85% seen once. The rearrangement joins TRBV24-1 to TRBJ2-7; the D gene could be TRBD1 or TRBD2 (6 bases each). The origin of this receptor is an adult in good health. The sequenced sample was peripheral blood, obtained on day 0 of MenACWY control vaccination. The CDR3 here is CATSDPQRGAYEQYF. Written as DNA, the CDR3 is TGTGCCACCAGTGACCCACAGAGGGGGGCCTACGAGCAGTACTTC.